A selection of T cell receptor beta chains follows, all from one sample in a study of T cells after yellow fever vaccination. TCRdb ran MiXCR on the 5' RACE reads and lists one entry per CDR3 protein. The table shows fewer than 450,000 distinct CDR3 sequences, with roughly 8.6% occurring only once. The specimen was PBMCs, collected about 49 days after the first yellow fever vaccination. All receptors come from a young man who received the YFV17D yellow fever vaccine. CDR3s include the opening cysteine and the closing phenylalanine or tryptophan. Each record gives: J gene, clone size, V gene, D gene, CDR3 DNA, CDR3 protein. D genes are given only for firm matches. Clone sizes are given selectively: once, few, many, or a class where the clone is expanded.

TRBJ1-5 | - | TRBV6-2/TRBV6-3 | TRBD1 | TGTGCCAGCAGATACAGGGTTCGCGCAGGGGGTCAGCCCCAGCATTTT | CASRYRVRAGGQPQHF
TRBJ1-5 | many | TRBV5-1 | - | TGCGCCAGCAGCTTGGGGGGGGCTAGCAATCAGCCCCAGCATTTT | CASSLGGASNQPQHF
TRBJ2-3 | - | TRBV2 | TRBD2 | TGTGCCAGCAGGGTTCAGCGGGGCCCAGATACGCAGTATTTT | CASRVQRGPDTQYF
TRBJ2-2 | - | TRBV4-1 | - | TGCGCCAGCAGTCCGGCCGTGGACAGATTGACCGGGGAGCTGTTTTTT | CASSPAVDRLTGELFF
TRBJ2-7 | many | TRBV4-2 | - | TGTGCCAGCAGCCAAGATCTAGAACAGGGTGTCTACGAGCAGTACTTC | CASSQDLEQGVYEQYF
TRBJ1-6 | few | TRBV19 | - | TGTGCCAGTAGTGTGGAAAGGGACGGGAGCTCACCCCTCCACTTT | CASSVERDGSSPLHF
TRBJ2-3 | few | TRBV5-1 | TRBD2 | TGCGCCAGCAGCTTGGGGGGACTAGCGGGCACAGATACGCAGTATTTT | CASSLGGLAGTDTQYF
TRBJ2-3 | - | TRBV24-1 | TRBD1 | TGTGCCACCAGTGATTCGAGTTCGGCGGCAGGGGGTCCAGATACGCAGTATTTT | CATSDSSSAAGGPDTQYF
TRBJ2-2 | - | TRBV5-1 | - | TGCGCCAGCAGCTTGGCTTCGGCGGCCGGGGAGCTGTTTTTT | CASSLASAAGELFF
TRBJ1-5 | few | TRBV5-6 | - | TGTGCCAGCAGCTTGGGCCCGGGACCCTCGAGCAATCAGCCCCAGCATTTT | CASSLGPGPSSNQPQHF
TRBJ2-1 | - | TRBV7-6 | TRBD2 | TGTGCCAGCAGCCCAGGGAGGGCTGGAAGCTCCTACAATGAGCAGTTCTTC | CASSPGRAGSSYNEQFF
TRBJ1-3 | many | TRBV10-3 | - | TGTGCCATCAGTGAGATCTCTGGAAACACCATATATTTT | CAISEISGNTIYF
TRBJ1-1 | many | TRBV20-1 | TRBD1 | TGCAGTGCTAGGGGGGACAGGGTGAACACTGAAGCTTTCTTT | CSARGDRVNTEAFF
TRBJ2-5 | - | TRBV12-3/TRBV12-4 | TRBD2 | TGTGCCAGCAGTTTAGTCCCCTTCGGGAGGGAGACCCAGTACTTC | CASSLVPFGRETQYF
TRBJ1-6 | few | TRBV7-2 | - | TGTGCCAGCAGCTTAGGAGGGGCAGGGCTCAGGTCACCCCTCCACTTT | CASSLGGAGLRSPLHF
TRBJ1-6 | - | TRBV15 | - | TGTGCCACCAGCAGAGATCTTGGAAATTCACCCCTCCACTTT | CATSRDLGNSPLHF
TRBJ1-2 | few | TRBV7-9 | - | TGTGCCAGCAGCTTAGAAATGCCAGGGACCTATGGCTACACCTTC | CASSLEMPGTYGYTF
TRBJ1-2 | few | TRBV15 | - | TGTGCCACCAGCAGAGGTCAACAGCCGTTGGACTATGGCTACACCTTC | CATSRGQQPLDYGYTF
TRBJ1-5 | - | TRBV6-4 | TRBD1 | TGTACCAGCAGTGGGGGACAGGAGGGTCTTAATAGCAATCAGCCCCAGCATTTT | CTSSGGQEGLNSNQPQHF
TRBJ2-5 | - | TRBV4-1 | - | TGCGCCAGCAGCCAAGTCGAAGGGGGGGCGGCCCAGTACTTC | CASSQVEGGAAQYF
TRBJ2-2 | - | TRBV5-1 | - | TGCGCCAGCAGCTTGGAGAAACTGGGGACCGGGGAGCTGTTTTTT | CASSLEKLGTGELFF
TRBJ2-5 | many | TRBV7-2 | TRBD2 | TGTGCCAGCAGCTCGAACAGCGGGGGGGCCGGAGAGACCCAGTACTTC | CASSSNSGGAGETQYF
TRBJ2-7 | - | TRBV7-2 | - | TGTGCCAGCAGCCCCCGACAGGGAGGTTCCTACGAGCAGTACTTC | CASSPRQGGSYEQYF
TRBJ1-4 | - | TRBV14 | - | TGTGCCAGCAGCCAAAGCCAAATCGGGTTTTACCGTCAACTGTTTTTT | CASSQSQIGFYRQLFF
TRBJ1-6 | few | TRBV5-4 | - | TGTGCCAGCAGCTTGAGAGGACTCCGGGGTCTGGCACCCCTCCACTTT | CASSLRGLRGLAPLHF
TRBJ1-2 | - | TRBV7-2 | - | TGTGCCAGCAGCTTAGATAGCGCGGGACAATATGGCTACACCTTC | CASSLDSAGQYGYTF
TRBJ1-2 | - | TRBV12-3/TRBV12-4 | - | TGTGCCAGCAGTCTAGACGCCTATGGCTACACCTTC | CASSLDAYGYTF
TRBJ2-3 | many | TRBV20-1 | TRBD2 | TGCAGTGCTAGCTTAGCGGGGGGTACAGATACGCAGTATTTT | CSASLAGGTDTQYF
TRBJ2-1 | - | TRBV5-1 | - | TGCGCCAGCAGCGGGTATCGGGTTGACAATGAGCAGTTCTTC | CASSGYRVDNEQFF
TRBJ2-1 | few | TRBV6-5 | TRBD2 | TGTGCCAGCAGTTACCCTCGAGAGGCTAGCGGAAACAATGAGCAGTTCTTC | CASSYPREASGNNEQFF
TRBJ2-3 | few | TRBV7-2 | - | TGTGCCAGCAGCTTTTACGGGGGCGGTGATACGCAGTATTTT | CASSFYGGGDTQYF
TRBJ2-3 | few | TRBV29-1 | TRBD2 | TGCAGCGTCCATTCCCCTAGCGGAAGCACAGATACGCAGTATTTT | CSVHSPSGSTDTQYF
TRBJ2-1 | - | TRBV20-1 | - | TGCAGTGCTAGGGCGGTAACAAGAAATGAGCAGTTCTTC | CSARAVTRNEQFF
TRBJ2-5 | few | TRBV6-5 | - | TGTGCCAGCAGTTACTCAGCGCGAGGGCAGGGAGAGACCCAGTACTTC | CASSYSARGQGETQYF
TRBJ2-1 | - | TRBV6-5 | - | TGTGCCAGCAGTTACTACGGGGGTTTGGAGCAGTTCTTC | CASSYYGGLEQFF
TRBJ2-7 | - | TRBV20-1 | TRBD2 | TGCAGTGCTAAAGCTAGCGGAAGCTCCTACGAGCAGTACTTC | CSAKASGSSYEQYF
TRBJ2-5 | many | TRBV4-3 | - | TGCGCCAGCAGCCAAGATTGGGAGACCCAGTACTTC | CASSQDWETQYF
TRBJ1-1 | - | TRBV29-1 | - | TGCAGCGCGCACAGAGAACTAAACACTGAAGCTTTCTTT | CSAHRELNTEAFF
TRBJ2-5 | few | TRBV20-1 | TRBD2 | TGCAGTGCTCCGACTAGCGTACAAGAGACCCAGTACTTC | CSAPTSVQETQYF
TRBJ2-3 | few | TRBV5-1 | - | TGCGCCAGCCGGGACGTAAACGAGGATACGCAGTATTTT | CASRDVNEDTQYF
TRBJ2-7 | - | TRBV7-8 | TRBD2 | TGTGCCAGCAGCCGCTTAGGACGCCGGGAGGACGAGCAGTACTTC | CASSRLGRREDEQYF
TRBJ2-3 | - | TRBV4-3 | - | TGCGCCAGCAGCCAAGACAGGGTGGGTCGTAGCACAGATACGCAGTATTTT | CASSQDRVGRSTDTQYF
TRBJ1-1 | - | TRBV10-3 | - | TGTGCCATCAGTGAGCCAGGGTCAGGGGTCCCTGAAGCTTTCTTT | CAISEPGSGVPEAFF
TRBJ2-4 | - | TRBV5-1 | TRBD2 | TGCGCCAGCAGCTCGAATATTAGAGGAGCGGGGGCCTCAAACATTCAGTACTTC | CASSSNIRGAGASNIQYF
TRBJ1-2 | once | TRBV18 | - | TGTGCCAGCTCAGTAGCCGCGTACGCACACGGCTATGGCTACACCTTC | CASSVAAYAHGYGYTF